This T cell receptor beta chain came from a study of T-cell memory formation after mild COVID-19. CDR3 length: 16 residues. CDR1 and CDR2 from the germline V gene are SGHTA and FQGNSA. The trim removed 5 bases at V and 3 bases at J, leaving 9 bases unmatched. A single record per CDR3 protein comes from TCRdb applying MiXCR to the 5' RACE reads. The table lists some 300,000 distinct CDR3 sequences, less than 25% of them singletons. The TCR was taken from a man between 18 and 29 years old who had mild COVID-19 (a few samples of this study predate the infection). Cell type and time point are not known. Sequenced sample: PBMCs or a T cell subset sorted from them (not recorded which). The V call is TRBV7-2, the J call TRBJ1-2; 10 nucleotides align to TRBD1. CDR3 loop: CASSIRQGAGDYGYTF. In DNA, the CDR3 is TGTGCCAGCAGCATACGACAGGGGGCGGGGGACTATGGCTACACCTTC.